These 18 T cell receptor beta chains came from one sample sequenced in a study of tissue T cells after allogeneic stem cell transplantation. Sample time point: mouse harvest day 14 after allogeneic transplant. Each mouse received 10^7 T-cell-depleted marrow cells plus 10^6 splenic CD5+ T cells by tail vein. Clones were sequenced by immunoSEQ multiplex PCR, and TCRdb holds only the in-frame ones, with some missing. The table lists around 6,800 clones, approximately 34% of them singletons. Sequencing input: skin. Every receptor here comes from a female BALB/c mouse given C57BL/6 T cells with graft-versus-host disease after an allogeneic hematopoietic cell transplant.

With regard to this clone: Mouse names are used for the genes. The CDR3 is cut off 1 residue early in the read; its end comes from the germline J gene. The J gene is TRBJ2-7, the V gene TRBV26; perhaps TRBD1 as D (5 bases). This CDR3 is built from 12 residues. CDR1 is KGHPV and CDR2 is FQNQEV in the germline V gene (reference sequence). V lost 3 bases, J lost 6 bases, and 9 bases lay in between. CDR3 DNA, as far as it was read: TGTGCCAGCAGTCTAGACAGAAGTGAACAGTAC. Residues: CASSLDRSEQY. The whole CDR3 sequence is CASSLDRSEQYF.

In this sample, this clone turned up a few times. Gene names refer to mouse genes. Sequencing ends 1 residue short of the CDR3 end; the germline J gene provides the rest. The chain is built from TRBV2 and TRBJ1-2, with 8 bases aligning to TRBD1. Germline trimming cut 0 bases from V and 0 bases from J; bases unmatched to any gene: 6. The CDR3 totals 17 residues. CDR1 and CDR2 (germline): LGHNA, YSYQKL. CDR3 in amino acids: CASSQDLPGGANSDYTF. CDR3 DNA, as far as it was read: TGTGCCAGCAGCCAAGATCTACCAGGGGGCGCAAACTCCGACTACACC.

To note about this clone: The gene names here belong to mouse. The CDR3 here is CASSLGDRKMQVFF. The covered CDR3 bases are TGTGCCAGCAGTCTGGGCGACAGAAAAATGCAAGTCTTC. The chain links TRBV26 to TRBJ1-1; tentatively, D is TRBD1 (5 bases). The CDR3 end is not reached by the read, which stops 1 residue before it; the germline J gene fills it in. V was clipped by 2 bases and J by 9 bases, with 16 bases between them. The CDR3 spans 14 residues. In germline, CDR1 is KGHPV, CDR2 FQNQEV (reference sequence).

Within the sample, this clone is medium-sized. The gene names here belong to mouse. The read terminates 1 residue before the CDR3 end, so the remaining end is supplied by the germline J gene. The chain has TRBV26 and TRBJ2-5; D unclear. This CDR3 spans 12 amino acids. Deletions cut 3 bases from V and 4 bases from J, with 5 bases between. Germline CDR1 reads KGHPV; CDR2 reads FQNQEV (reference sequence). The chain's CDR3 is CASSLTKDTQYF. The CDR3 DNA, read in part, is TGTGCCAGCAGTCTTACAAAAGACACCCAGTAC.

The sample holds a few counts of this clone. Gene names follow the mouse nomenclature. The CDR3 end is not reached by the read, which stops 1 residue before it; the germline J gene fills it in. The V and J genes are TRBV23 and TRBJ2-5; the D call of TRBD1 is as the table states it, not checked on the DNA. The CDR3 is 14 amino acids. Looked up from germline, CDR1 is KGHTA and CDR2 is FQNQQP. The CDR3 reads CSSRQGRGQDTQYF. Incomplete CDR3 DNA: TGCTCCAGCAGACAGGGGAGGGGCCAAGACACCCAGTAC.

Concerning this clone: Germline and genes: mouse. This CDR3 is CASSLLGAGNTLYF. Partial CDR3 DNA: TGTGCCAGCAGTCTGTTAGGGGCTGGAAATACGCTCTAT. The J gene is TRBJ1-3, the V gene TRBV26; D possibly corresponds to TRBD1 (5 bases). Read data end 1 residue before the CDR3 end; the end is taken from the germline J gene. The germline gives CDR1 KGHPV, CDR2 FQNQEV (reference sequence). V was cut by 1 base and J by 2 bases, with 6 bases left in between. There are 14 residues in the CDR3.

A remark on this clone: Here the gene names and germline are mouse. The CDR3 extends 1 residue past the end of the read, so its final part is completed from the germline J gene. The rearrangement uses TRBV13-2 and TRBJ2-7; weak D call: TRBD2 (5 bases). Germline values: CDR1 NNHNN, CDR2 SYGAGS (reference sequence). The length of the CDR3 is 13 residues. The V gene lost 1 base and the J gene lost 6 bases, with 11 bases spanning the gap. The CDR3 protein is CASGDRLGGEQYF. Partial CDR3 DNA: TGTGCCAGCGGTGATAGGCTGGGTGGTGAACAGTAC.

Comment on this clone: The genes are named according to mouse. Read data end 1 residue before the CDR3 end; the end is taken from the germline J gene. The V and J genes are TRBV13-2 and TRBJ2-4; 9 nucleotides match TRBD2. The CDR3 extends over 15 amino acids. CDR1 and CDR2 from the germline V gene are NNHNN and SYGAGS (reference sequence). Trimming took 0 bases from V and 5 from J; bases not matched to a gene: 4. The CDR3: CASGDAGGGGNTLYF. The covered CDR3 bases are TGTGCCAGCGGTGATGCTGGGGGGGGCGGAAACACCTTGTAC.

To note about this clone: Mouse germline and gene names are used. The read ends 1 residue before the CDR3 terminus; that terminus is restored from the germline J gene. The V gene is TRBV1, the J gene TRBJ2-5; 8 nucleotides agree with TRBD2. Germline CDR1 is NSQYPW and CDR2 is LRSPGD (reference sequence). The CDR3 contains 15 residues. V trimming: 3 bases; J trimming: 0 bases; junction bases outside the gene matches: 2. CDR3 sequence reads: CTCSAGGVNQDTQYF. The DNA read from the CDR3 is TGCACCTGCAGTGCTGGGGGGGTTAACCAAGACACCCAGTAC.

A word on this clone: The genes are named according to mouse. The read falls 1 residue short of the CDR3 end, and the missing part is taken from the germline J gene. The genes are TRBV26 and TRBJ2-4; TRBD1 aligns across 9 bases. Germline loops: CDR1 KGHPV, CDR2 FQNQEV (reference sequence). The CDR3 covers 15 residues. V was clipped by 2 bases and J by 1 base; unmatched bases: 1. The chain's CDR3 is CASSLTGGRQNTLYF. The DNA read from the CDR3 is TGTGCCAGCAGTCTGACAGGGGGCCGTCAAAACACCTTGTAC.

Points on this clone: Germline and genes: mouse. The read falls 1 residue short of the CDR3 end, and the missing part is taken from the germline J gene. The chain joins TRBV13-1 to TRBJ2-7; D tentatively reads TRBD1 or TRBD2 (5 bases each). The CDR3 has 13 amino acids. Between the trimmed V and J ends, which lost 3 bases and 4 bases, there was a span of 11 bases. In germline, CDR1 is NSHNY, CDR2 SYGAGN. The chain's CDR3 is CASSALGRYEQYF. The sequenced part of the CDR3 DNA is TGTGCCAGCAGTGCTCTGGGACGGTATGAACAGTAC.

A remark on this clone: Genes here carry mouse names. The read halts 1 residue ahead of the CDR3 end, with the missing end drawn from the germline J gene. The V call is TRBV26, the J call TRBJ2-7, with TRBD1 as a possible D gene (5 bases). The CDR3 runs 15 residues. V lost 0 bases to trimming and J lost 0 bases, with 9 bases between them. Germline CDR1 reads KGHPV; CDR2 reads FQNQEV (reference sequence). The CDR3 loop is CASSLSTVSSYEQYF. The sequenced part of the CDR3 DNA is TGTGCCAGCAGTCTGTCGACAGTCAGCTCCTATGAACAGTAC.

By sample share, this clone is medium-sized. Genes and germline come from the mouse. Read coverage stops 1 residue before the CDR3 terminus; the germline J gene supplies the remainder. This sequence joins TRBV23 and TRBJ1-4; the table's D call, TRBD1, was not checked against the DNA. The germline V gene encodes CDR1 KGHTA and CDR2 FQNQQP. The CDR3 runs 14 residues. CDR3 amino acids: CSSSREISNERLFF. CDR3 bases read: TGCTCCAGCAGCAGGGAAATTTCCAACGAAAGATTATTT.

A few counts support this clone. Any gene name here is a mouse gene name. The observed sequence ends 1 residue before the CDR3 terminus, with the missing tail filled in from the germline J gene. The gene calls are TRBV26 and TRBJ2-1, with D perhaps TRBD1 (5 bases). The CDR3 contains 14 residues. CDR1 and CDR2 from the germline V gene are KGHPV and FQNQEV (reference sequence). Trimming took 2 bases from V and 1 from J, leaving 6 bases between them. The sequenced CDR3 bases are TGTGCCAGCAGTCTGGAGGGGAACTATGCTGAGCAGTTC. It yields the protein CASSLEGNYAEQF. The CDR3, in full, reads CASSLEGNYAEQFF.

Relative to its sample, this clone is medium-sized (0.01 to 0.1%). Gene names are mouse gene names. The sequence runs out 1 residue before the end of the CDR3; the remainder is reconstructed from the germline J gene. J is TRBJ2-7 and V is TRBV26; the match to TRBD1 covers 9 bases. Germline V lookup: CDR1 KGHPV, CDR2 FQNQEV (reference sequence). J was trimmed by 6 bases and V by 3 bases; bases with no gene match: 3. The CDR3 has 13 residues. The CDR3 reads CASSLQGALEQYF. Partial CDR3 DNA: TGTGCCAGCAGTCTACAGGGGGCGCTTGAACAGTAC.

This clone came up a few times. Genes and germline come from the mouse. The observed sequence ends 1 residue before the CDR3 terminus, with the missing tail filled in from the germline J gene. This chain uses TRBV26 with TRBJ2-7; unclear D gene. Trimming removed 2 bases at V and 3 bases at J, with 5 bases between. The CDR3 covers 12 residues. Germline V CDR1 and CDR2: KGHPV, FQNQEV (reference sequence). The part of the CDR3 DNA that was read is TGTGCCAGCAGTCTGAGCAACTATGAACAGTAC. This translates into CASSLSNYEQY. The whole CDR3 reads CASSLSNYEQYF.

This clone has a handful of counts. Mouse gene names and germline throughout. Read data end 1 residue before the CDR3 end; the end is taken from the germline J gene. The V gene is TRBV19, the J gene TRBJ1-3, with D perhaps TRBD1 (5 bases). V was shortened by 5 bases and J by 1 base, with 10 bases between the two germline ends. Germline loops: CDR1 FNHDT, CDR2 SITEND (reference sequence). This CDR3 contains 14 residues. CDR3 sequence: CASRSRQSGNTLYF. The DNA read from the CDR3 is TGTGCCAGCAGATCACGACAGTCTGGAAATACGCTCTAT. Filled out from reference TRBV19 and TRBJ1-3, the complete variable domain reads GGIITQTPKFLIGQEGQKLTLKCQQNFNHDTMYWYRQDSGKGLRLIYYSITENDLQKGDLSEGYDASREKKSSFSLTVTSAQKNEMAVFLCASRSRQSGNTLYFGEGSRLIVV.

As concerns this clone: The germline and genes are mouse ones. The CDR3 reads CASSQDGGSGNTLYF. Incomplete CDR3 DNA: TGTGCCAGCAGCCAAGATGGGGGTTCTGGAAATACGCTCTAT. This chain links TRBV2 with TRBJ1-3, with D possibly TRBD1 on 5 matching bases. The read terminates 1 residue before the CDR3 end, so the remaining end is supplied by the germline J gene. In germline, CDR1 is LGHNA, CDR2 YSYQKL. CDR3 length: 15 amino acids. Trimming stripped 0 bases from V and 0 bases from J, with 6 bases between.